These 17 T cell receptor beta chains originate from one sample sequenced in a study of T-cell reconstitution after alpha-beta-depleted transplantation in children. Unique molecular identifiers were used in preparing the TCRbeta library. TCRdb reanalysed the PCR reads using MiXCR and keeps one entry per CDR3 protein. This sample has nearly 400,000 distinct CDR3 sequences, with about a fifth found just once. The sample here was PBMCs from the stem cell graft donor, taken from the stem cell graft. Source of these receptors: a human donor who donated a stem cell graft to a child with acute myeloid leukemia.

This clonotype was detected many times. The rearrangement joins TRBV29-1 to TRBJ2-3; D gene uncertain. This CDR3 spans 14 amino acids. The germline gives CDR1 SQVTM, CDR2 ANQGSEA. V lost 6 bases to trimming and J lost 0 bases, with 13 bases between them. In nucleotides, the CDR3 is TGCAGCGTCGGAAGACGTCTAAGCACAGATACGCAGTATTTT. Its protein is CSVGRRLSTDTQYF.

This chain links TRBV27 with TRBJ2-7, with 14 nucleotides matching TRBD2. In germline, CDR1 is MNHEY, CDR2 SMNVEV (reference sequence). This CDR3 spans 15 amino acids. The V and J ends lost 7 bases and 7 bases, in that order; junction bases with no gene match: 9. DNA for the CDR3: TGTGCCAGCACCGAAACGACTAGCGGGAGGGGAGAGCAGTACTTC. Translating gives CASTETTSGRGEQYF.

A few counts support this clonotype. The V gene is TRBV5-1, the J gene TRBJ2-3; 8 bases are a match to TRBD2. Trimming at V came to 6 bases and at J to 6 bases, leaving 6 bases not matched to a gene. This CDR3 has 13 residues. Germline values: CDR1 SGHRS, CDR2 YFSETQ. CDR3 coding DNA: TGCGCCAGCAACCGAGGCGGGGGGGATACGCAGTATTTT. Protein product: CASNRGGGDTQYF. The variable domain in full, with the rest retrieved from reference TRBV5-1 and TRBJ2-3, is KAGVTQTPRYLIKTRGQQVTLSCSPISGHRSVSWYQQTPGQGLQFLFEYFSETQRNKGNFPGRFSGRQFSNSRSEMNVSTLELGDSALYLCASNRGGGDTQYFGPGTRLTVL.

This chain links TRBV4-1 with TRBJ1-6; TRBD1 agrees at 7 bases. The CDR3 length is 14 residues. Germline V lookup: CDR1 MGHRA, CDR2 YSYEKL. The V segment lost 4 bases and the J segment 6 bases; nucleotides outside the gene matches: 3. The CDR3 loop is CASSRGQSNSPLHF. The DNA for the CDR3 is TGCGCCAGCAGCCGGGGACAGTCTAATTCACCCCTCCACTTT.

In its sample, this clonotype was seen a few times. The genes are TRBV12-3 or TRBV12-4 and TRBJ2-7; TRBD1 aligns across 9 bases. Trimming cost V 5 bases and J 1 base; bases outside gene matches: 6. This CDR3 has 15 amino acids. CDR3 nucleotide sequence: TGTGCCAGCAGTCCGCCGGGACAGGGTTCCTACGAGCAGTACTTC. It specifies CASSPPGQGSYEQYF.

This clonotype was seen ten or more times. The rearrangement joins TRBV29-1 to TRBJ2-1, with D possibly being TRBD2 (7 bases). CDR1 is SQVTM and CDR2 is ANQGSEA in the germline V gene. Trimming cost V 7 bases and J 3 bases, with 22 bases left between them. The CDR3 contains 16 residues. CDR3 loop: CSGALGMGGGYNEQFF. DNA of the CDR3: TGCAGCGGTGCCCTTGGAATGGGAGGGGGCTACAATGAGCAGTTCTTC.

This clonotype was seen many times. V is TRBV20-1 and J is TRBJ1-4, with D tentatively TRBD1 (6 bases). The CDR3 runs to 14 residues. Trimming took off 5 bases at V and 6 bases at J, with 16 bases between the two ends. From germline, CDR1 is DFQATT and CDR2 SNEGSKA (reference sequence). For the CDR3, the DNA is TGCAGTGCTCGCCGACTGGGGGGCGATGAAAAACTGTTTTTT. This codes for CSARRLGGDEKLFF.

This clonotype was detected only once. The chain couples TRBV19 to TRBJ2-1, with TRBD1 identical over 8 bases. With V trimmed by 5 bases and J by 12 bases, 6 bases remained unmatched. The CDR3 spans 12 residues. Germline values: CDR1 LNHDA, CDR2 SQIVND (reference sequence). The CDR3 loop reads CASSPGGARQFF. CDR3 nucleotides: TGTGCCAGTAGTCCAGGGGGCGCGAGGCAGTTCTTC.

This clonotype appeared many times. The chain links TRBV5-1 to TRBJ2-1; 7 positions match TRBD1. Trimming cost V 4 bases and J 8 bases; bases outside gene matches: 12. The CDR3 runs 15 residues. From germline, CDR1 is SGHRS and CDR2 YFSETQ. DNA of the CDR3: TGCGCCAGCAGCCGTGACGGGACAGCTTTTGATGAGCAGTTCTTC. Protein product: CASSRDGTAFDEQFF.

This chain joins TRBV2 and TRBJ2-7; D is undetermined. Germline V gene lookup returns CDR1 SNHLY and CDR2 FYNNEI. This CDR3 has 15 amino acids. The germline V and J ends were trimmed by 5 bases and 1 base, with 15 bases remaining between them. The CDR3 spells CASSQRGLVSYEQYF. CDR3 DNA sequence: TGTGCCAGCAGTCAGAGAGGCCTAGTGTCCTACGAGCAGTACTTC.

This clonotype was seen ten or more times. CDR3 sequence reads: CASRGLYEQYF. The CDR3, as DNA: TGTGCCAGCAGGGGTCTCTACGAGCAGTACTTC. This chain links TRBV12-3 or TRBV12-4 with TRBJ2-7; no clear D gene. V was clipped by 6 bases and J by 3 bases, with 6 bases between them. There are 11 residues in the CDR3.

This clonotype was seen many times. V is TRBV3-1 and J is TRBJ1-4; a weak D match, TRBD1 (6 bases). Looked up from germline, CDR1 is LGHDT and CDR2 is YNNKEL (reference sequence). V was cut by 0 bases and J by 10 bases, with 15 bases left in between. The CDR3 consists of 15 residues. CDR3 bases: TGTGCCAGCAGCCAAGATCATTTCGGGGGCGGAAAACTGTTTTTT. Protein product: CASSQDHFGGGKLFF.

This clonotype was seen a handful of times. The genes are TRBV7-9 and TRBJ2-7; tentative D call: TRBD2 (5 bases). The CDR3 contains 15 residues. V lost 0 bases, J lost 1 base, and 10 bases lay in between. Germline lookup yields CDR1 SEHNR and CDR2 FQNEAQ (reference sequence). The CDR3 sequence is CASSLALGLSYEQYF. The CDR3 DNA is TGTGCCAGCAGCTTAGCTTTAGGACTTTCCTACGAGCAGTACTTC.

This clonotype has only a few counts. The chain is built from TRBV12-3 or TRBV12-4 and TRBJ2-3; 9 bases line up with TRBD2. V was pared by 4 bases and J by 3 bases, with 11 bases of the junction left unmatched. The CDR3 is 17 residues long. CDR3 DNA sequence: TGTGCCAGCAGTTGGTCTGGGGGCGGGAGGGTAACAGATACGCAGTATTTT. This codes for CASSWSGGGRVTDTQYF.

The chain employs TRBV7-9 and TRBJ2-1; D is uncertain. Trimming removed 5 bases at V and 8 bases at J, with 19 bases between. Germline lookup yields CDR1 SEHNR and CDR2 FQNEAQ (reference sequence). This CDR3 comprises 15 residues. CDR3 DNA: TGTGCCAGCAGCCCCCCTACCAAGCTTAGTGATGAGCAGTTCTTC. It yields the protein CASSPPTKLSDEQFF.

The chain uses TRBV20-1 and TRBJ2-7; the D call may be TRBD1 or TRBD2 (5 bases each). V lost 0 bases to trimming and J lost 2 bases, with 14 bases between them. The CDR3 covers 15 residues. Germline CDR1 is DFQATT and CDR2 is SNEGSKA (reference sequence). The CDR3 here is CSARDLRGRTYEQYF. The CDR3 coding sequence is TGCAGTGCTAGAGATTTGAGGGGCCGGACCTACGAGCAGTACTTC.

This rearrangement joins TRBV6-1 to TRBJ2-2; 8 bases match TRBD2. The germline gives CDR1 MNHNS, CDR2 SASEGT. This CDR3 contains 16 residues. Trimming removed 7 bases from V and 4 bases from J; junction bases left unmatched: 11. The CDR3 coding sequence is TGTGCCAGCACGGGGCTAGCGGGCTCTCTCACCGGGGAGCTGTTTTTT. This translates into CASTGLAGSLTGELFF.